This T cell receptor (beta chain) was captured in a study of blood T cell repertoires in COVID-19. Here immunoSEQ multiplex PCR was the method, and the copy in TCRdb shows in-frame clones only, minus some. Here the sample spans 300,000 or so clones, approximately 87% being singletons. The CDR3 has 12 residues. Germline CDR1 and CDR2: SQVTM and ANQGSEA. The trim removed 7 bases at V and 4 bases at J, leaving 3 bases unmatched. For this clone: This sample includes further DNA sequences coding for the same CDR3.

The sequencing input was peripheral blood. The chain links TRBV29-1 to TRBJ2-7, with TRBD1 identical over 11 bases. The TCR was taken from a woman aged 25 to 39 with COVID-19, enrolled during active disease. The CDR3 bases are TGCAGCGCCGGGACAGGGGGATACGAGCAGTACTTC. This translates into CSAGTGGYEQYF.